This T cell receptor beta chain was captured by sequencing in a study of cytomegalovirus exposure and HLA in healthy donors (dated by TCRdb to about 2017). Study-level background: An earlier analysis of roughly 630 of the donors reported approximately 300 Gb of sequence data and around 110 million unique TCR beta sequences from 150 million to 200 million T cells. The study used immunosequencing to profile the T cell repertoires of under 700 subjects and linked those repertoires to cytomegalovirus serostatus. To predict cytomegalovirus infection status, the study brought together high-throughput TCR immunosequencing, statistical association of individual TCRs with disease status, and machine learning. Across approximately 420 genotyped donors of the cohort, an average of roughly 250,000 unique TCR beta nucleotide sequences per donor were sequenced, and roughly 20% of those sequences were non-productive. Both class I and class II loci were covered by HLA typing, at four-digit resolution. Alongside the repertoire data, information on donor age, sex, ethnicity and CMV serostatus was compiled. Along with the roughly 670-subject first cohort, a separate validation cohort of over a hundred different subjects was used. Of the roughly 400 genotyped donors, less than 90% were placed in the genetic ancestry cluster associated with self-reported Caucasian donors. Rather than drawing on any new phenotypic data, the later analysis identified candidate immune exposures from TCR beta sequences and the way those sequences occurred across donors. The aim of the study was to test whether cataloging public T cell receptors could identify signatures of past pathogen exposure. In a later genetic analysis, genome-wide SNP genotypes for about 65% of the roughly 700 donors were used, and that subset was treated as a discovery cohort. Roughly 300 gigabases of sequencing data and roughly 90 million unique TCR sequences were included in an early release covering roughly 600 HLA-typed donors. To study patterns of TCR occurrence, a later analysis re-analyzed previously published TCR beta repertoires from 666 donors and added high-resolution HLA genotyping. All discovery cohort repertoires had been generated using a single sequencing platform. To decide whether each TCR beta V gene segment behaved as functional or pseudogenic, an earlier analysis of some 600 of the donors relied on high-throughput TCR beta sequencing. Typing coverage varied by locus: 629-630 donors for A, B, C, DRB1 and DQB1; roughly 520 for DQA1; 600 to 610 for DPA1; approximately 490 for DPB1. Because of strong linkage in the cohort, a few DR-DQ haplotypes were treated as single units for association and clustering. Results the study describes overall, beyond this receptor: A further reported finding was that TCR beta sequences accurately predicted the HLA-A and HLA-B alleles for most subjects in the first cohort. Across donors, most TCR sequences were observed very rarely, whereas some public TCRs were present in many individuals. An association between a missense DCLRE1C variant and V-gene and J-gene trimming of TCR beta chains was found in a later genetic analysis and replicated in an independent cohort. The sequencing pipeline was judged likely to have produced a cluster of highly shared sequence variants as a technical artifact. Because counts were too low, seventeen rarely observed V segments, including chromosome 9 orphons, were left out of the earlier analysis of 500 to 750 of the donors. Compared with the approximately 670-donor mean, donors in an Asian-associated ancestry cluster had fewer N-insertions in productive TCRs, according to a later genetic analysis. In vitro tests confirmed that a few of the cytomegalovirus-associated TCR beta chains recognize cytomegalovirus antigens. The study listed approximately 160 TCR beta chains as associated with cytomegalovirus. The only immune exposure information available for the cohort was CMV serostatus. According to a later analysis, TCR association rates differed among HLA loci, with DRB1 alleles showing the most associated TCRs and HLA-C alleles showing the fewest. A later analysis associated around 16,000 TCR beta sequences with specific HLA alleles at a false discovery rate of 0.05. An earlier analysis of roughly 570 of the donors showed that most TCR beta V segments appeared in productive rearrangements either about 90% or about 30% of the time, which broadly matched IMGT annotations. Strong co-occurrence of HLA alleles, especially DR and DQ, made assigning TCR associations to individual alleles difficult. It was suggested by the authors that the approach could potentially be generalized to other disease states and immunological phenotypes. A later analysis found that HLA-associated TCR beta chains were more clonally expanded and had lower generation probabilities than equally common non-associated chains. Linkage disequilibrium might explain the correlated functional status among segregating V segments, but an unknown experimental factor could not be excluded. HLA typing was unavailable for some donors at each locus, so association tests used only the typed subset. Several of the top co-occurrence clusters appeared to be linked to parvovirus B19, influenza, CMV and Epstein-Barr virus, according to a later analysis. Sequencing depth was assumed to be roughly uniform across donors in the presence/absence analyses, though that assumption may not hold. In a later analysis, most CMV-associated TCR beta chains were found to appear HLA-restricted, with HLA associations seemingly driven largely by CMV exposure. This cohort had only TCR beta chains sequenced, and the lack of alpha or paired-chain data limited which features could be detected. In both the original and validation cohorts, the classifier was reported to diagnose cytomegalovirus status with high specificity and sensitivity. Because the 87-base-pair reads could not distinguish some IMGT-functional V segments, including TRBV6-2 and TRBV6-3, those segments were excluded.

The cohort was made up of about 610 healthy bone marrow donors. At the time of sampling, all cohort members were nominally healthy, though unrecorded immune exposures were likely present. The donor was CMV seronegative and was included in the group of several hundred seronegative cohort members. Every donor gave a peripheral blood sample, and the peripheral blood mononuclear cells from that sample were used for TCR beta sequencing. The Qiagen DNeasy Blood Extraction Kit was used to extract genomic DNA from the blood cell samples. Receptors were amplified or captured by the immunoSEQ multiplex PCR assay. The multiplex PCR relied on a mix of 60 forward primers for TCR Vbeta segments and 13 reverse primers for TCR Jbeta segments. A multiplex PCR assay on genomic DNA amplified the CDR3 region of rearranged TCR beta genes. The Illumina HiSeq System was used to sequence the amplified TCR beta libraries as 87-base-pair reads. As for the original processing: Across the 500 to 700 repertoires, a later analysis counted 60 million to 90 million unique TCR beta chains, around 11 million of which were shared by at least two donors. Raw reads were error-corrected and collapsed into unique sequences by a nearest-neighbor algorithm in which closely related sequences were merged to remove PCR and sequencing errors. V, D and J gene segments were assigned by aligning CDR3 sequences to IMGT reference sequences. For a sequence to be retained, at least a six-nucleotide match to both a V gene segment and a J gene segment was required. A rearrangement was called productive if the CDR3 had no stop codons and remained in frame with V and J, and every other rearrangement was called non-productive. CDR3 was defined according to IMGT convention as the region running from the second conserved V-encoded cysteine to the conserved J-encoded phenylalanine. In an earlier analysis of around 570 of the donors, sequences lacking an unambiguous match to a single V gene segment were excluded. In an earlier analysis of several hundred of the donors, V segments were called functional above 56.7% productive rearrangements and were called segregating when the between-donor standard deviation exceeded 5%. A statistical classification framework was built for diagnosing cytomegalovirus status from the catalog of TCR beta chain sequences. V and J gene assignment, in a later analysis, came from comparing TCR nucleotide sequences with IMGT/GENE-DB human TR gene sequences. In a later analysis, CDR3 sequences and most-parsimonious VDJ recombination scenarios were assigned using the TCRdist pipeline. In a later analysis, each TCR beta chain was defined by its CDR3 amino acid sequence together with its V-gene family, and reads lacking a unique V-gene family were excluded. To address suspected cross-contamination and a sequencing artifact, a later analysis removed around 590 highly shared, low-generation-probability nucleotide sequences. A later analysis calculated a clonal expansion index for each public chain from normalized within-repertoire ranks of inferred template counts. In a later analysis, generation probabilities were computed with a VDJ recombination model fitted to out-of-frame rearrangements, and the resulting probabilities were checked against IGoR. In a later analysis, TCR-TCR, TCR-HLA and TCR-CMV co-occurrence was scored with hypergeometric tests, and a repertoire-size bias correction was applied to TCR pairs. False discovery rates were estimated in a later analysis by permuting HLA or CMV assignments 20 times. In a later analysis, co-occurring TCRs were grouped using DBSCAN, and TCRdist sequence similarity was added for clustering within HLA-allele-positive subsets. Repertoires with fewer than 30,000 or more than 120,000 public chains, plus five repertoires with anomalous nucleotide sharing, were excluded from co-occurrence clustering. TCRdb limited this immuneACCESS table to in-frame rearrangements with V and J called. A share of clones is missing; checked studies link under half to unresolved V genes, and the rest is unexplained. V and J calls and clone size are copied from that table; D and trimming were computed from the DNA. The sample profile shows about 65,000 clones; around 80% of them were found once. The ten biggest clones cover around 4% of the sample.

In regard to this clone: Its antigen remains unidentified. Within one base of it there is no much larger clone, and no base qualities were kept.

The CDR3 sequence holds 15 residues, the cysteine and phenylalanine included. Just the 45-base CDR3 DNA is kept, in frame starting at base 1. CDR1 is given as MDHEN and CDR2 as SYDVKM, both from the germline V gene. Trimming removed 1 base from V and 13 bases from J; the gene matches leave 5 bases unexplained. The receptor was derived from a woman in her thirties in good health and CMV-seronegative. This chain joins TRBV28 to TRBJ1-6; TRBD1 aligns with 12 central bases. The source material was PBMCs. The CDR3 has the sequence CASSLSGTGGKPLHF. Here is the DNA: TGTGCCAGCAGTTTATCCGGGACAGGGGGCAAGCCCCTCCACTTT.